This T cell receptor (beta chain) is drawn from a study of cytomegalovirus exposure and HLA in healthy donors. Regarding the study as a whole: Relative to the roughly 640-donor mean, N-insertions were reportedly fewer in an Asian-associated ancestry cluster in a later analysis.

PCR involved 60 Vbeta and 13 Jbeta primers. Assay used: immunoSEQ multiplex PCR; TCRdb lists only in-frame clones, some missing. The sample shows around 100,000 clones, 75% to 85% of them seen only once. Turning to this clone: The target antigen is unknown.

The V gene's germline CDR1 is MNHNS and CDR2 SASEGT. The CDR3 is 12 amino acids. The V end lost 6 bases, the J end lost 0 bases, and 6 bases lay between the germline ends. Healthy bone marrow donors formed the donor group. The clonotype was recovered from a young woman in good health and CMV-seropositive. The rearrangement uses TRBV6-1 and TRBJ2-7; possible D gene TRBD1, 5 bases. Material: PBMCs. Here the CDR3 reads CASRGASYEQYF. The CDR3 nucleotides are TGTGCCAGCAGAGGGGCCTCCTACGAGCAGTACTTC.